The sequence of this T cell receptor beta chain was determined in a study of T cell changes during pregnancy in multiple sclerosis. The V gene end was trimmed by 5 bases and the J gene end by 3 bases; junction bases not matched to a gene: 11. The CDR3 covers 17 residues. Germline CDR1 and CDR2: MDHEN and SYDVKM. Clones were read by immunoSEQ multiplex PCR, and TCRdb kept only the in-frame ones, dropping some. Of 65,000 to 95,000 clones listed, approximately 90% are singletons. This sequence joins TRBV28 and TRBJ1-2, with TRBD1 matching over 11 bases. The specimen comprised peripheral blood, sampled before pregnancy. This TCR was sampled from a female donor with multiple sclerosis, enrolled in a pregnancy study. The DNA of the CDR3 is TGTGCCAGCAGTCTTACGGGGGGACAGGGGGGACACTATGGCTACACCTTC. Amino acid sequence: CASSLTGGQGGHYGYTF.